This entry concerns a single TCR beta chain. V shed 5 bases, J shed 3 bases, and the junction held 1 base outside the gene matches. The CDR3 covers 15 residues. Germline V gene lookup returns CDR1 SGHTA and CDR2 FQGTGA. This record belongs to a study of technical replicates of blood from four donors. Generated by immunoSEQ multiplex PCR, the TCRdb table keeps only in-frame clones and is missing some. This table holds 80,000 or so clones, 94% found once. The receptor's source is a human donor in good health. The genes are TRBV7-3 and TRBJ2-1, with 13 bases identical to TRBD2. Sequenced: T cells isolated from PBMCs. The CDR3 spells CASSRTSGGYNEQFF. CDR3 bases: TGTGCCAGCAGCCGGACTAGCGGGGGCTACAATGAGCAGTTCTTC.